Listed here is a single TCR beta chain. Antigen: not known. This specimen comes from a study of T cell responses to AZD1222 COVID-19 vaccine. Study results and caveats: Most donors were white British and more were female, and clonal diversity was possibly underestimated.

Method: immunoSEQ multiplex PCR; TCRdb's copy keeps in-frame clones and lacks some. The repertoire holds about 140,000 clones, with 80% to 95% as singletons. The source of this sequence is an adult who received the AZD1222 COVID-19 vaccine. The sequencing used peripheral blood, collected 28 days after the second AZD1222 dose.

This CDR3 is CASSQDSNYGYTF. DNA for the CDR3: TGTGCCAGCTCACAAGACAGCAACTATGGCTACACCTTC. The chain combines TRBV18 with TRBJ1-2; D might be TRBD1 (5 bases). CDR3 size: 13 residues. Germline values: CDR1 KGHSH, CDR2 LQKENI. V lost 4 bases and J lost 2, with 8 bases in between.